Sequencing of this T cell receptor (beta chain) was carried out in a study of CD8 T cells in Susac syndrome. Germline CDR1 is SQVTM and CDR2 is ANQGSEA. This CDR3 is 16 amino acids long. RNA amounts of 0.5 to 1 ug underwent reverse transcription with random hexamers. The CDR3 of TCR beta was amplified by immunoSEQ multiplex PCR across 54 Vbeta and 13 Jbeta. TCRdb re-derived calls from the immunoSEQ multiplex PCR reads in MiXCR, one entry per CDR3 protein. The sample carries some 190,000 distinct CDR3 sequences, about 95% recorded once. The rearrangement joins TRBV29-1 to TRBJ1-1; D is ambiguous. Material: CD4+ T cells from PBMCs. The clonotype comes from a human donor in good health. CDR3 bases: TGCGCCGTACATAAGACTTCCTCCCAGGAGAACACTGAAGCTTTCTTT. Protein: CAVHKTSSQENTEAFF.